The following is a T cell receptor (beta chain) sequence with its context. Its target is not known. Primers for the PCR totalled 60 Vbeta and 13 Jbeta. Clones were sequenced by immunoSEQ multiplex PCR, and TCRdb holds only the in-frame ones, with some missing. The table lists 150,000 to 200,000 clones, 82% of them singletons, with approximately 1.4% in the top ten. The data were obtained in a study of cytomegalovirus exposure and HLA in healthy donors. In the study overall: HLA-typed donors contributed 80 million to 85 million unique TCRs, which were held in an early data release. Study-wide results and limits: Highly shared variants forming one cluster were likely a sequencing artifact.

This CDR3 spans 16 amino acids. Germline CDR1 reads SGHTA; CDR2 reads FQGNSA. The receptor's source is a girl aged 5-17 years in good health and CMV-seropositive. The J gene is TRBJ2-5, the V gene TRBV7-2; 13 bases fit TRBD2. The assigned J gene may be wrong: the sequence end matches TRBJ2-7 better. The sequencing input was PBMCs. The CDR3 coding sequence is TGTGCCAGCAGCTGGGGACTAGCGGGAAGGCTCTACGAGCAGTACTTC. Its translation: CASSWGLAGRLYEQYF.